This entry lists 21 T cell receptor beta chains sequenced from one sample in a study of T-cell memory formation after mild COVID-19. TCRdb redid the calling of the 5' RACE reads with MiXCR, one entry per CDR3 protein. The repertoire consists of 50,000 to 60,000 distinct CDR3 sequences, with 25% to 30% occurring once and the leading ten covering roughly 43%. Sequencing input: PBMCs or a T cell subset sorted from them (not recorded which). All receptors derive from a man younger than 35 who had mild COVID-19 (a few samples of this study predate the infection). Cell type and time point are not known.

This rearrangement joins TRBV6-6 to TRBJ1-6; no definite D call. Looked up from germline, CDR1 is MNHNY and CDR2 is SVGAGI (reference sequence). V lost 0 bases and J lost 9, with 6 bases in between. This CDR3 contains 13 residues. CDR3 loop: CASSYSEGSPLHF. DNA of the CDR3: TGTGCCAGCAGTTACTCGGAGGGTTCACCCCTCCACTTT.

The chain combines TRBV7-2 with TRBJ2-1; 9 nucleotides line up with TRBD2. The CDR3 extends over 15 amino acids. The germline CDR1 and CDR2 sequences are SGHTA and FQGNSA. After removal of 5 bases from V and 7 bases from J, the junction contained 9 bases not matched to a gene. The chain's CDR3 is CASSVPGLADNEQFF. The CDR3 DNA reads TGTGCCAGCAGCGTACCGGGACTAGCAGATAATGAGCAGTTCTTC.

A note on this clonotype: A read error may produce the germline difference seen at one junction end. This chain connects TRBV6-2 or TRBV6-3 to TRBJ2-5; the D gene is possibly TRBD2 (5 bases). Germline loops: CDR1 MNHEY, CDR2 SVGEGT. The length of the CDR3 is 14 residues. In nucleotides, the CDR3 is TGTGCCAGCAGCTACTTGGACCTCCGGGGGACCCAGTACTTC. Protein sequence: CASSYLDLRGTQYF.

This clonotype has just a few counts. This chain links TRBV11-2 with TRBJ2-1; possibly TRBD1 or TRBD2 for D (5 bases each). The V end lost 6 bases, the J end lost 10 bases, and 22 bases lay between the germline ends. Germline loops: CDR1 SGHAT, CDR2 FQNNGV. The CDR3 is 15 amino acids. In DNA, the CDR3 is TGTGCCAGCAGGTCCGGGACCACCCCCCTTGAGGAGCAGTTCTTC. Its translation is CASRSGTTPLEEQFF.

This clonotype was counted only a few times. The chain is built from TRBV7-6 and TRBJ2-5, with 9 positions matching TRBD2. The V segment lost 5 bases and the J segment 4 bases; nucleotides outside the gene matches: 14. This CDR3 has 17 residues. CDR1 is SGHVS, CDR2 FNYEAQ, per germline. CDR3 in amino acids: CASSESPSGDFVETQYF. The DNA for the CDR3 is TGTGCCAGCAGCGAGAGTCCTAGCGGGGATTTCGTAGAGACCCAGTACTTC.

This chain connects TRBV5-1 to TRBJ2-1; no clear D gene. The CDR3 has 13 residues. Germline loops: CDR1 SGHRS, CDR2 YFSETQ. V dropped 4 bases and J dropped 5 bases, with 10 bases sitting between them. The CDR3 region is CASSGDWDNEQFF. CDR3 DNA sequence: TGCGCCAGCAGCGGTGACTGGGACAATGAGCAGTTCTTC.

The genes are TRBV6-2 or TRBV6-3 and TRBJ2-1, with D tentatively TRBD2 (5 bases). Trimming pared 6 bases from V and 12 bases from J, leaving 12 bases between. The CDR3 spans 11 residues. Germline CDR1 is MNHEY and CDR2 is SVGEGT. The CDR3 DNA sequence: TGTGCCAGCAGGGGGAGTTCGGTGCAGTTCTTC. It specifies CASRGSSVQFF.

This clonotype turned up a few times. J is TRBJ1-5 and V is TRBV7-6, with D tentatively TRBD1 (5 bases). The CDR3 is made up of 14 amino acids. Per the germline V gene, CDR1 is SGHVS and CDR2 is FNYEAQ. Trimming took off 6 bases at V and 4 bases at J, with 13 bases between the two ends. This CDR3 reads CASSQEAGNQPQHF. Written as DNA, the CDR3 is TGTGCCAGCAGTCAGGAGGCAGGGAATCAGCCCCAGCATTTT.

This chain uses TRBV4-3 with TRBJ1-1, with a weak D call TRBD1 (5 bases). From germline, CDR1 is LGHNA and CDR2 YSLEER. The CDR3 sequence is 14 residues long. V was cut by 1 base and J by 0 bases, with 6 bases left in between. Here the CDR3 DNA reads TGCGCCAGCAGCCAAGCCAGGGTGAACACTGAAGCTTTCTTT. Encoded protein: CASSQARVNTEAFF.

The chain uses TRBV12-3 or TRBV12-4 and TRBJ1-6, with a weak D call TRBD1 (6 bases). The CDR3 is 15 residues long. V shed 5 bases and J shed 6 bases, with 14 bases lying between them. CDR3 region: CASSASGGGNSPLHF. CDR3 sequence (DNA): TGTGCCAGCAGTGCATCGGGGGGCGGTAATTCACCCCTCCACTTT.

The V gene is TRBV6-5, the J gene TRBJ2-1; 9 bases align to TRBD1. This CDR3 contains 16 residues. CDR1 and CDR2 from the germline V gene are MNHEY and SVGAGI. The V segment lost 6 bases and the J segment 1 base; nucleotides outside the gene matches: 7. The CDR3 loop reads CASSAPGQGSYNEQFF. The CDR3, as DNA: TGTGCCAGCAGCGCCCCGGGACAGGGATCCTACAATGAGCAGTTCTTC.

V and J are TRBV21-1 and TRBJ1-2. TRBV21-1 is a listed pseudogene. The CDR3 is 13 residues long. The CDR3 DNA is TGTGCCAGCAGCATAGGGAGGCACGATGGCTACACCTTC. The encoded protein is CASSIGRHDGYTF.

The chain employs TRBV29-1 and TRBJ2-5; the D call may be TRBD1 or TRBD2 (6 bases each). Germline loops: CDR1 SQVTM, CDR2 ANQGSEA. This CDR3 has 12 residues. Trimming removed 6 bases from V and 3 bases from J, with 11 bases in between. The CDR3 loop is CSVGGREETQYF. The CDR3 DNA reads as TGCAGCGTGGGGGGCAGGGAAGAGACCCAGTACTTC.

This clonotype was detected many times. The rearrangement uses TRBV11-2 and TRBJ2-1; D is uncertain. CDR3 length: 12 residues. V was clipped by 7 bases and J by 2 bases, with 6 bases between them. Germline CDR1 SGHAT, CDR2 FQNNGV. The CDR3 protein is CASKGAYNEQFF. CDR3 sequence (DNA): TGTGCCAGCAAGGGTGCCTACAATGAGCAGTTCTTC.

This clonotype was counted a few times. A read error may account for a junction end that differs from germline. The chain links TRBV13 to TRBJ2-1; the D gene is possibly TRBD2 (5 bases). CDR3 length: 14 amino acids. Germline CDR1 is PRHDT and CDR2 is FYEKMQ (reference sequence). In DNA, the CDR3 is TGTGCCAGCAGCGTAGGACTCGGCAAGAATGAGCAGTTCTTC. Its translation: CASSVGLGKNEQFF.

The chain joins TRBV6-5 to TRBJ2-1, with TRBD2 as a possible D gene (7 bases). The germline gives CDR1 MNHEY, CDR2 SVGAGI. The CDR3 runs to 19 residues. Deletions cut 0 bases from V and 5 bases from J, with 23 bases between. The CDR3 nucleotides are TGTGCCAGCAGTTACTCGTTCTCTATGGACGCGGGGGCCAACAATGAGCAGTTCTTC. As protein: CASSYSFSMDAGANNEQFF.

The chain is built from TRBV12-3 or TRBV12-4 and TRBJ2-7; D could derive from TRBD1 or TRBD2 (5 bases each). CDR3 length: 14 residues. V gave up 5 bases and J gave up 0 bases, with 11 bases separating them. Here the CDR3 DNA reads TGTGCCAGCAGTCTGTCGGGGACCTCCTACGAGCAGTACTTC. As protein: CASSLSGTSYEQYF.

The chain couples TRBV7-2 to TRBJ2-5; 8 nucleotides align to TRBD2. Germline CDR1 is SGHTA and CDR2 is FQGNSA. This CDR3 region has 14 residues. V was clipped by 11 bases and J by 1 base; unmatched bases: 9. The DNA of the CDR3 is TGTGCCGGAGCGGTAGCGGGGCGCCAAGAGACCCAGTACTTC. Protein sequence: CAGAVAGRQETQYF.

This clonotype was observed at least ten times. CDR3 in amino acids: CASGLGQGTNYEQYF. DNA for the CDR3: TGTGCTAGTGGTCTAGGACAGGGGACAAACTACGAGCAGTACTTC. The chain combines TRBV12-5 with TRBJ2-7; 9 nucleotides line up with TRBD1. Unmatched junction bases numbered 8, after V lost 5 bases and J lost 3 bases. The V gene's germline CDR1 is LGHNT and CDR2 FRNRAP. The CDR3 has 15 amino acids.

The CDR3 DNA reads TGCAGTGCTAGCGGCCGTGGAAGAGGGGAGACCCAGTACTTC. It yields the protein CSASGRGRGETQYF. This rearrangement joins TRBV20-1 to TRBJ2-5; maybe TRBD2 (5 bases). Germline CDR1 and CDR2: DFQATT and SNEGSKA (reference sequence). The CDR3 sequence is 14 residues long. V was clipped by 3 bases and J by 5 bases, with 16 bases between them.

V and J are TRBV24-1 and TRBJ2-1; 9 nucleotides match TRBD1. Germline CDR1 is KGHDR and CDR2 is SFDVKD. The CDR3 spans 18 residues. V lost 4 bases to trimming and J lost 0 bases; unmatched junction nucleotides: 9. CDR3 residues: CATSETVRDRASYNEQFF. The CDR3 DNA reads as TGTGCCACCAGTGAGACGGTCCGGGACAGGGCCTCCTACAATGAGCAGTTCTTC.